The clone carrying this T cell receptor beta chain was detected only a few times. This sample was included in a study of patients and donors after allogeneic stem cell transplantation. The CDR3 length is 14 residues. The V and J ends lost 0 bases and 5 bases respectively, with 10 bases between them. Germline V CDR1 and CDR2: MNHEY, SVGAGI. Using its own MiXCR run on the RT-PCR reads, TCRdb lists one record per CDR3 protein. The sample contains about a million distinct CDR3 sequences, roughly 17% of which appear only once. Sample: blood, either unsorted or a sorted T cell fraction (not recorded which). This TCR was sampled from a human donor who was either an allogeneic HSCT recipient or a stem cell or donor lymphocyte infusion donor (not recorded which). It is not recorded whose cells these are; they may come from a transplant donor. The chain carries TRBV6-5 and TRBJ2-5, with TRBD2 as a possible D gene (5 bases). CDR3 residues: CASSYSGSEETQYF. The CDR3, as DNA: TGTGCCAGCAGTTACTCGGGGAGTGAGGAGACCCAGTACTTC.